This TCR beta chain was captured by sequencing in a study of blood T cell repertoires in COVID-19. On the study more broadly: T cells, B-cell-depleted T cells, or PBMCs supplied cDNA or gDNA.

Under the authors' procedure: Using reference gene primer amplification, nucleated cell counts were estimated. Clones were read by immunoSEQ multiplex PCR, and TCRdb kept only the in-frame ones, dropping some. V, J and clone size derive from that table, while D and trimming were established from the DNA sequence. Here the sample spans 150,000 or so clones, 82% being singletons. The participants were between about 18 and 100 years old and came from fewer than 25 US areas. Per germline, CDR1 SGHRS and CDR2 YFSETQ. With V trimmed by 2 bases and J by 8 bases, 10 bases remained unmatched. The CDR3 consists of 16 residues.

The clonotype comes from a man aged 50-60 years who had recovered from COVID-19. The V and J genes are TRBV5-1 and TRBJ1-4, with 9 bases identical to TRBD1. Sequenced material: PBMCs or T cells enriched from blood (not recorded which). As DNA, the CDR3 is TGCGCCAGCAGCTTACGCCCGTCGGACAGGGGCGAAAAACTGTTTTTT. Encoded protein: CASSLRPSDRGEKLFF.